This T cell receptor (beta chain) was captured in a study of blood T cell repertoires in COVID-19. This table comes from immunoSEQ multiplex PCR, and its TCRdb copy is limited to in-frame clones, with some not included. The repertoire consists of just under 350,000 clones, with around 86% occurring once and the leading ten covering about 6%. There are 10 residues in the CDR3. The V end lost 2 bases, the J end lost 5 bases, and 3 bases lay between the germline ends. CDR1 and CDR2 (germline): DFQATT, SNEGSKA (reference sequence). The receptor was derived from a woman in her fifties or sixties with COVID-19, enrolled during active disease. The chain employs TRBV20-1 and TRBJ1-2, with D unclear. Material for sequencing was peripheral blood. In nucleotides, the CDR3 is TGCAGTGCTAGACAGTATGGCTACACCTTC. This codes for CSARQYGYTF.